Here is one TCR beta chain with its context. No antigen is known for it. Per-base quality was not reported, and no clone a single base away is much larger than it. The data belong to a study of cytomegalovirus exposure and HLA in healthy donors (dated by TCRdb to 2016 to 2017). About the study as a whole: According to an earlier analysis of a few hundred of the donors, some 170 million T cells yielded approximately 120 million unique TCR beta sequences and 276 Gb of sequence data. All discovery cohort repertoires had been generated on a single sequencing platform. Along with the approximately 670-subject first cohort, a separate validation cohort of over 90 different subjects was used. Among roughly 400 genotyped donors of the cohort, an average of around 240,000 unique TCR beta nucleotide sequences were sequenced per donor, roughly a sixth of them non-productive. High-throughput TCR immunosequencing, statistical association of individual TCRs with disease status, and machine learning were combined to predict cytomegalovirus infection status. The later analysis used no new phenotypic data to find candidate immune exposures, relying instead on TCR beta sequences and their occurrence across donors. The study aimed to test whether signatures of past pathogen exposure could be identified by cataloging public T cell receptors. Genome-wide SNP genotypes for about 65% of the 666 donors were used in a later genetic analysis, which treated that subset as a discovery cohort. An earlier analysis of several hundred of the donors applied high-throughput TCR beta sequencing to assess whether each TCR beta V gene segment acted as functional or pseudogenic. Typing coverage differed by locus: A, B, C, DRB1 and DQB1 were typed in roughly 629-630 donors, DQA1 in approximately 520, DPA1 in approximately 610, and DPB1 in approximately 450. About five DR-DQ haplotypes were handled as single units for association and clustering because linkage in the cohort was strong. The study used immunosequencing to profile the T cell repertoires of approximately 650 subjects and linked those repertoires to cytomegalovirus serostatus. HLA typing included class I and class II loci at four-digit resolution. Of the roughly 390 genotyped donors, approximately 80% fell in the genetic ancestry cluster associated with self-reported Caucasian donors. Alongside the repertoire data, information on donor age, sex, ethnicity and CMV serostatus was compiled. To study patterns of TCR occurrence, a later analysis re-analyzed previously published TCR beta repertoires from under 750 donors and added high-resolution HLA genotyping. Roughly 300 gigabases of sequencing data and 70 million to 85 million unique TCR sequences were included in an early release covering 500 to 750 HLA-typed donors.

The cohort consisted of 650 to 700 healthy bone marrow donors. All cohort members were sampled while nominally healthy, although unrecorded immune exposures were likely present. The donor tested CMV seronegative, placing the donor among the approximately 360 seronegative members of the cohort. A peripheral blood sample was provided by each donor, and peripheral blood mononuclear cells were used for TCR beta sequencing. Genomic DNA was extracted from the blood cell samples with the Qiagen DNeasy Blood Extraction Kit. The library was obtained by the immunoSEQ multiplex PCR assay. A mixture of 60 forward primers for TCR Vbeta segments and 13 reverse primers for TCR Jbeta segments was used in the multiplex PCR. A multiplex PCR assay on genomic DNA amplified the CDR3 region of rearranged TCR beta genes. Amplified TCR beta libraries were sequenced as 87-base-pair reads on the Illumina HiSeq System. The original pipeline was this. A later analysis tallied 75 million to 95 million unique TCR beta chains across the 550 to 850 repertoires, and around 10 million of those chains were shared by two or more donors. To remove PCR and sequencing errors, raw reads were error-corrected and collapsed into unique sequences using a nearest-neighbor algorithm that merged closely related sequences. V, D and J gene segments were assigned by aligning CDR3 sequences to IMGT reference sequences. For a sequence to be retained, a match of at least six nucleotides was required to both a V gene segment and a J gene segment. A rearrangement was called productive if the CDR3 had no stop codons and remained in frame with V and J, and every other rearrangement was called non-productive. Following IMGT convention, CDR3 was defined as the stretch from the second conserved V-encoded cysteine up to the conserved J-encoded phenylalanine. In an earlier analysis of approximately 500 of the donors, sequences lacking an unambiguous match to a single V gene segment were excluded. In an earlier analysis of some 590 of the donors, a V segment was called functional when productive rearrangements were above 56.7%, and segregating when the standard deviation between donors exceeded 5%. A statistical classification framework was built for diagnosing cytomegalovirus status from the catalog of TCR beta chain sequences. A later analysis assigned V and J genes by comparing TCR nucleotide sequences with IMGT/GENE-DB human TR gene sequences. Using the TCRdist pipeline, a later analysis assigned CDR3 sequences along with most-parsimonious VDJ recombination scenarios. In a later analysis, each TCR beta chain was defined by its CDR3 amino acid sequence together with its V-gene family, and reads lacking a unique V-gene family were excluded. A later analysis removed 550 to 650 highly shared, low-generation-probability nucleotide sequences to deal with suspected cross-contamination and a sequencing artifact. For each public chain, a later analysis derived a clonal expansion index from normalized ranks of inferred template counts within each repertoire. In a later analysis, generation probabilities were computed with a VDJ recombination model fitted to out-of-frame rearrangements, and the resulting probabilities were checked against IGoR. Hypergeometric tests were used in a later analysis to score TCR-TCR, TCR-HLA and TCR-CMV co-occurrence, with a repertoire-size bias correction applied to the TCR pairs. To estimate false discovery rates, a later analysis permuted the HLA or CMV assignments 20 times. In a later analysis, co-occurring TCRs were grouped using DBSCAN, and TCRdist sequence similarity was added for clustering within HLA-allele-positive subsets. Co-occurrence clustering excluded repertoires with fewer than 30,000 or more than 120,000 public chains, plus five with anomalous nucleotide sharing. The table was pulled from immuneACCESS by TCRdb, which kept in-frame rearrangements only. Such tables lose some clones; where checked, under half of the loss comes from unresolved V genes, and the rest has no known cause. V and J calls and clone size follow that table, whereas D and trimming were derived from the DNA. The sample records approximately 150,000 clones, 75% to 85% of which are singletons. Of the sample, roughly 4.4% falls within the top ten clones.

Paper-wide results and their limitations: The 87-base-pair reads could not distinguish some IMGT-functional V segments, including TRBV6-2 and TRBV6-3, so those segments were excluded. In a later analysis, most CMV-associated TCR beta chains were found to appear HLA-restricted, with HLA associations seemingly driven largely by CMV exposure. At a false discovery rate of 0.05, a later analysis linked under 20,000 TCR beta sequences to specific HLA alleles. Because counts were too low, approximately 15 rarely observed V segments, including chromosome 9 orphons, were excluded from the earlier analysis of 587 of the donors. A later analysis reported that several top co-occurrence clusters appeared linked to parvovirus B19, influenza, CMV and Epstein-Barr virus. It was suggested by the authors that the approach could potentially be generalized to other disease states and immunological phenotypes. Sequencing depth was assumed to be roughly uniform across donors in the presence/absence analyses, though that assumption may not hold. A further reported finding was that TCR beta sequences accurately predicted the HLA-A and HLA-B alleles for most subjects in the first cohort. V-gene and J-gene trimming of TCR beta chains was associated with a missense DCLRE1C variant in a later genetic analysis, and the association was replicated in an independent cohort. Assigning TCR associations to individual alleles was difficult when HLA alleles, especially DR and DQ, strongly co-occurred. A later analysis found that HLA-associated TCR beta chains were more clonally expanded and had lower generation probabilities than equally common non-associated chains. Broadly in line with IMGT annotations, most TCR beta V segments showed up in productive rearrangements about 87% or about 30% of the time in an earlier analysis of roughly 590 of the donors. In this cohort, only TCR beta chains were sequenced, and detectable features were limited by the absence of alpha or paired-chain data. Correlated functional status among segregating V segments might be attributable to linkage disequilibrium, but an unknown experimental factor could not be ruled out. Three of the identified cytomegalovirus-associated TCR beta chains were confirmed in vitro to be specific for cytomegalovirus antigens. Because HLA typing was missing for some donors at each locus, association tests included only the typed subset. Most TCR sequences were seen in very few donors, while some public TCRs were found in many individuals. In the study, around 150 TCR beta chains were listed as associated with cytomegalovirus. CMV serostatus was the only immune exposure information available for the cohort. Cytomegalovirus status was reported to be diagnosed by the classifier with high specificity and sensitivity in both the original and validation cohorts. Compared with the approximately 720-donor mean, donors in an Asian-associated ancestry cluster had fewer N-insertions in productive TCRs, according to a later genetic analysis. The sequencing pipeline was judged likely to have produced a cluster of highly shared sequence variants as a technical artifact. In a later analysis, TCR association rates were found to vary across HLA loci, with the most associated TCRs seen for DRB1 alleles and the fewest for HLA-C alleles.

CDR1 and CDR2 are read off the germline V gene (reference sequence) as GTSNPN and SVGIG. The CDR3 runs 12 amino acids, cysteine and phenylalanine included. Kept here is only the CDR3 DNA, which spans 36 bases and is read in frame from base 1. V is pared back by 5 bases and J by 8 bases, with 15 bases lying between the germline termini. Sequencing was performed on PBMCs. This TCR came from a man aged 25-45 years in good health and CMV-seronegative. The sequence is built from TRBV30 and TRBJ1-2, with an unclear D gene assignment. The CDR3 reads CAWVGRLGGYTF. The nucleotide sequence is TGTGCCTGGGTGGGAAGACTAGGGGGCTACACCTTC.